The 2 T cell receptor beta chains reported below all come from one sample, sequenced in a study of T cell responses to AZD1222 COVID-19 vaccine. Assay used: immunoSEQ multiplex PCR; TCRdb lists only in-frame clones, some missing. The data show 70,000 to 85,000 clones, with more than 80% seen just once and less than 3% held by the top ten. The sample was peripheral blood, taken on day 0 of AZD1222 vaccination. Receptors were obtained from an adult in good health.

The rearrangement links TRBV27 to TRBJ2-1; D possibly corresponds to TRBD2 (6 bases). With 8 bases removed from V and 0 bases from J, the gap between germline ends came to 11 bases. Per the germline V gene, CDR1 is MNHEY and CDR2 is SMNVEV (reference sequence). The CDR3 spans 14 residues. CDR3 bases: TGTGCCAGCTTCCGGCGGGACTCCTACAATGAGCAGTTCTTC. Protein: CASFRRDSYNEQFF.

This clone has just a few counts. The chain uses TRBV3-1 (or the pseudogene TRBV3-2) and TRBJ1-1; D not resolved. CDR1 and CDR2 (germline): LGHDT, YNNKEL (reference sequence). Trimming left V 1 base short and J 7 bases short, with 10 bases between. This CDR3 has 13 residues. CDR3 loop: CASSQGTAVEAFF. The CDR3 DNA follows: TGTGCCAGCAGCCAAGGGACGGCTGTTGAAGCTTTCTTT.